A selection of T cell receptor beta chains follows, all from one sample in a study of cytomegalovirus exposure and HLA in healthy donors. The assay was immunoSEQ multiplex PCR, and TCRdb's table has in-frame clones only and misses some. The sample includes 70,000 to 100,000 clones, roughly 80% of them seen just once. The sequenced sample was PBMCs. The receptors here all came from a man aged 50-60 years in good health and CMV-seropositive. Each CDR3 is given without its conserved first and last residue.

V,J,CDR3
TRBV5-1,TRBJ1-1,ASRPWGRITEAF
TRBV19,TRBJ2-1,ASSTGTSGRLVNEQF
TRBV30,TRBJ2-1,AWSVRRKPNNNEQF
TRBV30,TRBJ1-3,AWSSSSGNTIY
TRBV7-8,TRBJ2-5,ASSLVSQGQETQY
TRBV4-1,TRBJ2-2,ASSPGQGASGELF
TRBV19,TRBJ2-7,ASSMTGDLGEQY
TRBV5-1,TRBJ2-7,ASSFDRSDEQY
TRBV16,TRBJ1-4,ASSQIRDEKLF
TRBV14,TRBJ2-3,ASSQDSDRAITDTQY
TRBV7-9,TRBJ2-5,ASSATGASETQY
TRBV29-1,TRBJ2-2,SVDVSGSRGGELF
TRBV15,TRBJ1-5,ATSRAGRQGEQPQH
TRBV14,TRBJ2-7,ASSQISSGYSYEQY
TRBV6-5,TRBJ2-7,ASSATGNSYEQY
TRBV6-5,TRBJ2-3,ASSSPDTQY
TRBV19,TRBJ2-1,ASSKGLAGEGSEQF
TRBV2,TRBJ1-2,ASSLTESYGYT
TRBV27,TRBJ2-1,ASSKLRASGRDLNNEQF
TRBV30,TRBJ1-1,AWSVRQVNTEAF
TRBV6-5,TRBJ2-7,ASSRTAPYYEQY
TRBV2,TRBJ1-5,ASSGQGSNQPQH
TRBV19,TRBJ2-7,ASSIRGDSGRTSYEQY
TRBV10-1,TRBJ2-2,ASSLAGDTGELF
TRBV15,TRBJ2-7,ATSRGGSGYEQY
TRBV5-4,TRBJ2-5,ASSLGQGPSGETQY
TRBV5-5,TRBJ1-1,ASSWDRGINTEAF